These 23 T cell receptor beta chains share one sample of origin, sequenced in a study of T-cell memory formation after mild COVID-19. In TCRdb, the 5' RACE reads were re-called with MiXCR into one record per CDR3 protein. The table lists about 110,000 distinct CDR3 sequences, roughly 12% of them singletons. The sample comprised PBMCs or a T cell subset sorted from them (not recorded which). These receptor sequences come from an adult woman who had mild COVID-19 (a few samples of this study predate the infection). Cell type and time point are not known.

This clonotype showed up many times. This chain joins TRBV7-2 and TRBJ2-7, with 14 bases lining up with TRBD2. V shed 5 bases, J shed 4 bases, and the junction held 10 bases outside the gene matches. The CDR3 is made up of 17 amino acids. Germline CDR1 reads SGHTA; CDR2 reads FQGNSA. The CDR3 protein is CASSHQGLAGVGYEQYF. The CDR3 nucleotides read TGTGCCAGCAGCCACCAGGGACTAGCGGGAGTTGGTTACGAGCAGTACTTC.

This clonotype was counted a few times. The chain combines TRBV29-1 with TRBJ2-1; TRBD1 matches 12 bases. V dropped 3 bases and J dropped 4; count of bases not matched to a gene: 10. The length of the CDR3 is 17 residues. CDR1 SQVTM and CDR2 ANQGSEA come from the germline V gene. The CDR3 bases are TGCAGCGTTGAGAGGATGTCGGGACAGGGGGCTTACAATGAGCAGTTCTTC. It is translated as CSVERMSGQGAYNEQFF.

This clonotype was observed a handful of times. The gene calls are TRBV7-9 and TRBJ1-1; 8 bases fit TRBD1. The CDR3 runs 14 residues. The germline gives CDR1 SEHNR, CDR2 FQNEAQ (reference sequence). The trim removed 5 bases at V and 3 bases at J, leaving 5 bases unmatched. The CDR3 DNA sequence: TGTGCCAGCAGCGTAGACAGGGGCCACACTGAAGCTTTCTTT. Its protein product is CASSVDRGHTEAFF.

The table lists this clonotype with many counts. The chain combines TRBV7-6 with TRBJ2-1; D might be TRBD2 (5 bases). Germline V lookup: CDR1 SGHVS, CDR2 FNYEAQ. The CDR3 consists of 15 residues. V lost 5 bases to trimming and J lost 6 bases, with 17 bases between them. The CDR3 region has the DNA TGTGCCAGCAGCCCTTTTCTAGCCAGTGTCAATGAGCAGTTCTTC. This gives the protein CASSPFLASVNEQFF.

This clonotype was seen at least ten times. The genes are TRBV12-3 or TRBV12-4 and TRBJ2-3; 14 bases align to TRBD2. The junction had 6 bases not matched to a gene; V was cut back by 6 bases and J by 4 bases. The CDR3 contains 16 residues. The CDR3 loop is CASSPGTSGSPDTQYF. CDR3 in DNA: TGTGCCAGCAGCCCCGGGACTAGCGGGAGCCCAGATACGCAGTATTTT.

This rearrangement joins TRBV6-5 to TRBJ2-2, with D uncertain. This CDR3 has 14 amino acids. Germline values: CDR1 MNHEY, CDR2 SVGAGI. The V gene lost 5 bases and the J gene lost 4 bases, with 11 bases spanning the gap. CDR3 DNA: TGTGCCAGCAGTATGGTCCTTTTCACCGGGGAGCTGTTTTTT. This gives the protein CASSMVLFTGELFF.

The genes are TRBV5-1 and TRBJ2-5; D might be TRBD1 or TRBD2, each matching 6 bases. This CDR3 spans 16 amino acids. The V and J ends lost 5 bases and 4 bases respectively, with 21 bases between them. CDR1 and CDR2 (germline): SGHRS, YFSETQ. The CDR3 loop is CASSNVEGVFGETQYF. Written as DNA, the CDR3 is TGCGCCAGCAGTAACGTGGAGGGGGTATTCGGAGAGACCCAGTACTTC.

This clonotype was picked up a small number of times. The rearrangement joins TRBV5-1 to TRBJ1-1; 7 positions agree with TRBD1. Germline-derived CDR1 and CDR2 are SGHRS and YFSETQ. CDR3 size: 14 residues. With V trimmed by 4 bases and J by 3 bases, 6 bases remained unmatched. The CDR3 sequence: CASSPGGGYTEAFF. The CDR3 nucleotides are TGCGCCAGCAGCCCAGGGGGGGGTTACACTGAAGCTTTCTTT.

The chain uses TRBV5-6 and TRBJ1-4; a possible D gene is TRBD1 (5 bases). CDR1 is SGHDT, CDR2 YYEEEE, per germline. This CDR3 spans 15 amino acids. Trimming removed 4 bases from V and 5 bases from J, with 15 bases in between. This CDR3 is CASSRGGSFNEKLFF. The DNA for the CDR3 is TGTGCCAGCAGCCGGGGCGGCAGCTTCAATGAAAAACTGTTTTTT.

The chain is built from TRBV4-1 and TRBJ1-2; no clear D gene. The CDR3 has 15 residues. The germline V gene encodes CDR1 MGHRA and CDR2 YSYEKL. Trimming stripped 1 base from V and 2 bases from J, with 11 bases between. In DNA, the CDR3 is TGCGCCAGCAGCCAAGGTAGCCGGGTCAACTATGGCTACACCTTC. Its translation: CASSQGSRVNYGYTF.

The CDR3: CASSEGAVGGYNEQFF. The CDR3 DNA reads as TGTGCCAGCAGTGAGGGAGCCGTTGGGGGCTACAATGAGCAGTTCTTC. V and J are TRBV6-4 and TRBJ2-1; D assignment may be TRBD1 or TRBD2 (5 bases each). This CDR3 has 16 amino acids. Germline CDR1 MRHNA, CDR2 SNTAGT. Deletions cut 3 bases from V and 3 bases from J, with 15 bases between.

The chain uses TRBV9 and TRBJ1-1, with 7 bases that match TRBD1. The CDR3 has 14 residues. Germline values: CDR1 SGDLS, CDR2 YYNGEE. Trimming took 4 bases from V and 5 from J; bases not matched to a gene: 8. The CDR3 spells CASSPSDRRTEAFF. The CDR3 region has the DNA TGTGCCAGCAGCCCCTCGGACAGGAGGACTGAAGCTTTCTTT.

This clonotype was counted only a few times. This CDR3 reads CASSLVRGTTEAFF. CDR3 coding DNA: TGTGCCAGCAGCTTAGTAAGGGGTACCACTGAAGCTTTCTTT. J is TRBJ1-1 and V is TRBV7-9; perhaps TRBD1 as D (5 bases). The V gene lost 1 base and the J gene lost 4 bases, with 10 bases spanning the gap. Germline V gene sequence: CDR1 SEHNR, CDR2 FQNEAQ (reference sequence). The CDR3 sequence is 14 residues long.

This clonotype was seen a handful of times. V gene TRBV6-5 combines with J gene TRBJ1-2; TRBD1 aligns across 9 bases. The CDR3 is 14 amino acids. Per the germline V gene, CDR1 is MNHEY and CDR2 is SVGAGI. V lost 3 bases and J lost 2; bases outside the gene matches: 1. The CDR3 nucleotides are TGTGCCAGCAGTTATGGGACAGGGAACTATGGCTACACCTTC. It encodes CASSYGTGNYGYTF.

This clonotype was counted only a few times. J is TRBJ1-6 and V is TRBV5-4; 9 nucleotides line up with TRBD1. Looked up from germline, CDR1 is SGHNT and CDR2 is YYREEE (reference sequence). The CDR3 totals 17 residues. V trimming: 1 base; J trimming: 10 bases; junction bases outside the gene matches: 12. CDR3 amino acids: CASSLRSPGQGRSPLHF. The CDR3 DNA reads as TGTGCCAGCAGCTTGAGATCCCCGGGACAGGGAAGATCACCCCTCCACTTT.

V usage is TRBV7-9 and J usage is TRBJ2-1, with 8 bases identical to TRBD2. This CDR3 comprises 19 residues. The V gene end was trimmed by 1 base and the J gene end by 1 base; junction bases not matched to a gene: 12. Per the germline V gene, CDR1 is SEHNR and CDR2 is FQNEAQ (reference sequence). CDR3 DNA: TGTGCCAGCAGCTTAGTTTTGGGACTAGGTAAATATTCCTACAATGAGCAGTTCTTC. This encodes CASSLVLGLGKYSYNEQFF.

The genes are TRBV19 and TRBJ2-7; 9 nucleotides line up with TRBD2. J gave up 2 bases and V 5 bases, and 19 bases lay outside the gene matches. This CDR3 has 19 amino acids. Germline values: CDR1 LNHDA, CDR2 SQIVND (reference sequence). The DNA for the CDR3 is TGTGCCAGTAGTTACCTCGGACTGGCTAGCGGGAAGGTGGCCTACGAGCAGTACTTC. Encoded protein: CASSYLGLASGKVAYEQYF.

This clonotype is medium-sized (0.01 to 0.1%) by share. The chain joins TRBV4-2 to TRBJ2-7; 9 nucleotides align to TRBD2. The V gene's germline CDR1 is LGHNA and CDR2 YNFKEQ. Losses at the gene ends were 3 bases for V and 0 bases for J; bases not matched to a gene: 3. This CDR3 region has 15 residues. CDR3 nucleotides: TGTGCCAGCAGCCAGCTAGCGGGGAGCTCCTACGAGCAGTACTTC. It codes for CASSQLAGSSYEQYF.

This clonotype was counted a few times. The chain carries TRBV29-1 and TRBJ2-2; 8 bases align to TRBD2. Germline-derived CDR1 and CDR2 are SQVTM and ANQGSEA. Trimming at V came to 5 bases and at J to 6 bases, leaving 8 bases not matched to a gene. This CDR3 has 14 residues. CDR3 in DNA: TGCAGCGTTTCTAGCCACGGGGGGGCCGGGGAGCTGTTTTTT. It is translated as CSVSSHGGAGELFF.

The chain is built from TRBV7-6 and TRBJ2-3; D not certain. The germline V gene has CDR1 SGHVS and CDR2 FNYEAQ. The CDR3 contains 15 residues. Trimming took 5 bases from V and 2 from J, leaving 14 bases between them. The CDR3 coding sequence is TGTGCCAGCAGCGAAGGTGAACAGATCACAGATACGCAGTATTTT. Encoded protein: CASSEGEQITDTQYF.

This clonotype appeared a few times. The CDR3 reads CASTASGRTDTQYF. The CDR3 DNA sequence: TGTGCCAGCACGGCCTCGGGTCGCACAGATACGCAGTATTTT. The chain joins TRBV12-3 or TRBV12-4 to TRBJ2-3, with D hard to call. Trimming left V 7 bases short and J 1 base short, with 12 bases between. This CDR3 spans 14 amino acids.

Ten or more counts support this clonotype. V and J are TRBV15 and TRBJ2-4; the D is unclear. Germline V lookup: CDR1 LNHNV, CDR2 YYDKDF (reference sequence). Trimming removed 4 bases from V and 12 bases from J, with 7 bases in between. This CDR3 is 10 amino acids long. CDR3 sequence: CATSTFGQYF. CDR3 coding DNA: TGTGCCACCAGCACCTTTGGTCAGTACTTC.

This clonotype was seen a few times. The chain is built from TRBV4-1 and TRBJ1-3, with D unresolved. Germline CDR1 MGHRA, CDR2 YSYEKL. V was shortened by 4 bases and J by 3 bases, with 10 bases between the two germline ends. This CDR3 spans 14 amino acids. CDR3 loop: CASSPDPIGNTIYF. The CDR3 nucleotides are TGCGCCAGCAGCCCCGACCCGATTGGAAACACCATATATTTT.